The entry that follows covers one T cell receptor beta chain sequence. Its specificity is not known. The PCR used 60 Vbeta and 13 Jbeta primers. Using immunoSEQ multiplex PCR, the repertoire was profiled, and TCRdb retains in-frame clones only, with some absent. The data show 160,000 or so clones, with about 71% seen just once and 2.8% held by the top ten. The data were taken from a study of cytomegalovirus exposure and HLA in healthy donors. Overall study findings and caveats: Later work associated roughly 17,000 TCR beta sequences with HLA alleles at 0.05 false discovery rate. When analyzed later, the rates of TCR association showed variation by HLA locus, with DRB1 the most and HLA-C the fewest.

The CDR3 length is 14 residues. The V and J ends lost 7 bases and 4 bases respectively, with 16 bases between them. Germline V gene sequence: CDR1 MNHNS, CDR2 SASEGT. Sequencing was done on a sample of PBMCs. The rearrangement links TRBV6-1 to TRBJ1-1; D gene ambiguous. This TCR was recovered from a woman in her twenties or thirties in good health and CMV-seronegative. The CDR3 protein is CASIPRPGFTEAFF. DNA for the CDR3: TGTGCCAGCATCCCACGGCCGGGGTTCACTGAAGCTTTCTTT.